This TCR beta chain came from a study of naive and memory T cell subsets. The CDR3 spans 15 residues. Trimming cost V 10 bases and J 2 bases; bases outside gene matches: 8. Germline lookup yields CDR1 SEHNR and CDR2 FQNEAQ (reference sequence). An equimolar mix of two oligonucleotides served as the beta constant-region primer for TRBC1 and TRBC2. An oligonucleotide with the SP2 primer and a 12-nucleotide UMI was ligated to the cDNA 3' end. One entry per CDR3 protein results from TCRdb running MiXCR on the UMI-ligation and nested PCR reads. The sample consists of 21,000 or so distinct CDR3 sequences, approximately 11% of them appearing once.

What was sequenced was central memory CD8+ T cells from blood. This clonotype was sampled from a human donor in good health. This chain links TRBV7-9 with TRBJ2-3, with 11 bases aligning to TRBD2. The chain's CDR3 is CATNRLAGFTDTQYF. The CDR3 region has the DNA TGTGCCACCAACAGACTAGCGGGGTTCACAGATACGCAGTATTTT.